Below are 6 T cell receptor beta chains sequenced from a single sample in a study of monozygotic twins with inflammatory bowel disease. Reanalyzing the 5' RACE reads, TCRdb keeps one entry per CDR3 protein, without DNA. The specimen's table records approximately 340,000 distinct CDR3 sequences. Sequenced input: blood. The receptors here all came from a human donor with ulcerative colitis or Crohn's disease, or a healthy co-twin of an affected twin (not recorded which).

The J gene is TRBJ2-7, the V gene TRBV5-4; TCRdb calls TRBD1, which cannot be checked without DNA. Germline V gene sequence: CDR1 SGHNT, CDR2 YYREEE (reference sequence). The CDR3 runs 16 residues. The CDR3 sequence: CASSSPTGQGWYEQYF.

The chain combines TRBV4-2 with TRBJ2-2; TCRdb lists TRBD2, though no DNA is available to test this call. The CDR3 loop spans 17 amino acids. CDR1 and CDR2 from the germline V gene are LGHNA and YNFKEQ. The CDR3 reads CASSQDLLVSNSGELFF.

The chain couples TRBV29-1 to TRBJ2-7; the TRBD1 assignment by TCRdb is unverifiable without DNA. Germline CDR1 reads SQVTM; CDR2 reads ANQGSEA. This CDR3 is built from 12 residues. CDR3 sequence: CSVQGAFGEQYF.

CDR3 in amino acids: CASSLGDGARGRLNTEAFF. This chain connects TRBV11-3 to TRBJ1-1. The germline gives CDR1 SGHNT, CDR2 YENEEA. This CDR3 region has 19 residues.

The chain uses TRBV7-2 and TRBJ1-2; TCRdb gives TRBD1 as the D gene, but with no DNA this cannot be confirmed. This CDR3 contains 16 residues. Germline V CDR1 and CDR2: SGHTA, FQGNSA. The CDR3 region is CASSHLRDRANYGYTF. Using reference TRBV7-2 and TRBJ1-2 for the parts outside the CDR3, the full variable domain is GAGVSQSPSNKVTEKGKDVELRCDPISGHTALYWYRQSLGQGLEFLIYFQGNSAPDKSGLPSDRFSAERTGGSVSTLTIQRTQQEDSAVYLCASSHLRDRANYGYTFGSGTRLTVV.

The rearrangement links TRBV20-1 to TRBJ2-1. Germline V gene lookup returns CDR1 DFQATT and CDR2 SNEGSKA (reference sequence). The CDR3 runs to 11 residues. The CDR3 sequence is CSARDLTQQFF.